The 27 T cell receptor beta chains below were found in one sample sequenced in a study of T-cell reconstitution after alpha-beta-depleted transplantation in children. The library targeted TCRbeta and was prepared with unique molecular identifiers. TCRdb redid the calling of the PCR reads with MiXCR, one entry per CDR3 protein. The sample consists of 7,000 to 9,500 distinct CDR3 sequences, 25% to 30% of them appearing once. Here the sequenced sample was peripheral blood, taken 60 days after TCRalphabeta/CD19-depleted stem cell transplant. The receptor source for this set is a boy in the first two years of life who had a stem cell transplant for SCID, so the T cells may come from the graft donor.

By share of the sample, this clonotype is medium-sized. V is TRBV29-1 and J is TRBJ2-1, with D tentatively TRBD1 (6 bases). Germline CDR1 and CDR2: SQVTM and ANQGSEA. The CDR3 runs 14 residues. With 0 bases removed from V and 9 bases from J, the gap between germline ends came to 15 bases. CDR3 sequence: CSVEEGAGVPEQFF. The CDR3 coding sequence is TGCAGCGTTGAAGAGGGGGCTGGGGTGCCTGAGCAGTTCTTC.

The chain is built from TRBV7-9 and TRBJ1-1, with unresolved D. From germline, CDR1 is SEHNR and CDR2 FQNEAQ (reference sequence). The length of the CDR3 is 12 residues. Trimming pared 0 bases from V and 7 bases from J, leaving 6 bases between. The CDR3 loop reads CASSLARNEAFF. The CDR3 nucleotides read TGTGCCAGCAGCTTAGCGCGCAATGAAGCTTTCTTT.

This clonotype rates as medium-sized. The junction departs from the called germline gene at one end, perhaps through a read error. The chain is built from TRBV20-1 and TRBJ1-2; D might be TRBD1 (6 bases). This CDR3 comprises 15 residues. CDR1 and CDR2 (germline): DFQATT, SNEGSKA (reference sequence). DNA of the CDR3: TGCAGTGCCAGAGGGAACAGGGAGGGCAGCGGTGGCTACACCTTC. This codes for CSARGNREGSGGYTF.

The chain uses TRBV7-6 and TRBJ1-2; TRBD1 matches 7 bases. The germline gives CDR1 SGHVS, CDR2 FNYEAQ. CDR3 length equals 15 residues. V lost 0 bases to trimming and J lost 7 bases; unmatched junction nucleotides: 8. CDR3 region: CASSLAWRGQGGYTF. The CDR3, as DNA: TGTGCCAGCAGCTTAGCGTGGAGGGGGCAGGGTGGCTACACCTTC.

By sample share, this clonotype is medium-sized (0.01 to 0.1%). CDR3 DNA: TGTGCCAGCAGCAAAGAGGGGACTAGGCGCGAGCAGTACTTC. This sequence encodes CASSKEGTRREQYF. The chain employs TRBV21-1 and TRBJ2-7; whether TRBD2, the table's D call, matches the DNA was not checked. TRBV21-1 is described as a pseudogene. The CDR3 totals 14 residues.

There are a few counts of this clonotype. The V gene is TRBV10-3, the J gene TRBJ2-3; 10 positions agree with TRBD2. Germline V gives CDR1 ENHRY, CDR2 SYGVKD. V dropped 6 bases and J dropped 4; count of bases not matched to a gene: 13. The CDR3 extends over 17 amino acids. The CDR3 loop is CAISHLGAGGMADTQYF. The CDR3 nucleotides read TGTGCCATCAGCCACCTTGGAGCGGGAGGGATGGCAGATACGCAGTATTTT.

Judged by abundance, this clonotype is large (0.1 to 1%). The chain employs TRBV29-1 and TRBJ2-5; no firm D call. CDR3 length: 12 residues. From germline, CDR1 is SQVTM and CDR2 ANQGSEA. V lost 8 bases and J lost 1, with 11 bases in between. The CDR3 is CSIRPFQETQYF. The CDR3 DNA is TGCAGCATCCGGCCCTTCCAAGAGACCCAGTACTTC.

By its share, this clonotype is medium-sized (0.01 to 0.1%). V gene TRBV10-3 combines with J gene TRBJ2-1, with TRBD2 matching 13 bases. Germline CDR1 is ENHRY and CDR2 is SYGVKD. The CDR3 length is 16 residues. J lost 3 bases, V lost 4 bases, and 3 bases had no gene match. CDR3 in amino acids: CAISGGLAGIYNEQFF. CDR3 nucleotides: TGTGCCATCAGTGGGGGACTAGCGGGGATCTACAATGAGCAGTTCTTC.

Points on this clonotype: Compared with germline, one end of the junction differs, possibly owing to a read error. The chain combines TRBV7-9 with TRBJ2-3; no clear D gene. This CDR3 comprises 15 residues. CDR1 is SEHNR and CDR2 is FQNEAQ in the germline V gene (reference sequence). The CDR3 DNA follows: TGTGCCATCAGCCCCGGTGGGTTCGCCGCAGATACGCAGTATTTT. Amino acid sequence: CAISPGGFAADTQYF.

This clonotype is classed as medium-sized. The rearrangement joins TRBV6-1 to TRBJ1-2; D is undetermined. This CDR3 contains 14 residues. Germline-derived CDR1 and CDR2 are MNHNS and SASEGT. V was trimmed by 2 bases and J by 8 bases, leaving 15 bases between them. For the CDR3, the DNA is TGTGCCAGCAGTGAAAAGAAAGGGAGGAAAGGCTACACCTTC. Residues: CASSEKKGRKGYTF.

The gene calls are TRBV3-1 and TRBJ2-7, with 11 bases aligning to TRBD2. The CDR3 totals 16 residues. CDR1 is LGHDT and CDR2 is YNNKEL in the germline V gene (reference sequence). The junction had 5 bases not matched to a gene; V was cut back by 1 base and J by 3 bases. This CDR3 is CASSQGDGTSGYEQYF. Written as DNA, the CDR3 is TGTGCCAGCAGCCAAGGAGACGGGACTAGCGGCTACGAGCAGTACTTC.

This clonotype is medium-sized. The chain recombines TRBV20-1 with TRBJ2-2; D might be TRBD1 (6 bases). Germline loops: CDR1 DFQATT, CDR2 SNEGSKA (reference sequence). The V end lost 2 bases, the J end lost 9 bases, and 10 bases lay between the germline ends. This CDR3 has 12 residues. The CDR3 bases are TGCAGTGCTAGATCACAGGGCAGGGAGCTGTTTTTT. Its translation is CSARSQGRELFF.

The rearrangement joins TRBV12-5 to TRBJ2-5; perhaps TRBD1 as D (7 bases). The V end was cut by 6 bases, the J end by 11 bases, with 16 bases between. This CDR3 spans 12 amino acids. Germline CDR1 is LGHNT and CDR2 is FRNRAP. CDR3 nucleotides: TGTGCTAGTGGCACCGGCGGGACAGAGCAGTACTTC. Its protein is CASGTGGTEQYF.

Within the sample, this clonotype is medium-sized. The gene calls are TRBV5-5 and TRBJ2-1, with a weak D call TRBD1 (5 bases). Germline V gene lookup returns CDR1 SGHKS and CDR2 YYEKEE (reference sequence). The V and J ends lost 0 bases and 1 base respectively, with 14 bases between them. The CDR3 runs to 17 residues. This CDR3 reads CASSLVVFKGSYNEQFF. CDR3 nucleotide sequence: TGTGCCAGCAGCTTGGTTGTGTTCAAGGGGTCCTACAATGAGCAGTTCTTC.

This clonotype has a count of ten or more. CDR3 region: CASSQEARIRNQPQHF. CDR3 coding DNA: TGTGCCAGCAGCCAAGAGGCACGGATCCGAAATCAGCCCCAGCATTTT. V and J are TRBV4-2 and TRBJ1-5; D not certain. Per germline, CDR1 LGHNA and CDR2 YNFKEQ. CDR3 length: 16 amino acids. Between the trimmed V and J ends, which lost 0 bases and 4 bases, there was a span of 13 bases.

This clonotype was seen many times. V is TRBV7-9 and J is TRBJ2-4; 13 bases align to TRBD2. V lost 5 bases and J lost 3; bases outside the gene matches: 7. This CDR3 contains 17 residues. The germline V gene has CDR1 SEHNR and CDR2 FQNEAQ (reference sequence). Written as DNA, the CDR3 is TGTGCCAGCAGCCCAAAAAGACTAGCGGGAGGCAAAAACATTCAGTACTTC. This codes for CASSPKRLAGGKNIQYF.

The gene calls are TRBV5-1 and TRBJ2-2, with 7 bases identical to TRBD2. In germline, CDR1 is SGHRS, CDR2 YFSETQ. The CDR3 is made up of 15 amino acids. V lost 2 bases, J lost 5 bases, and 6 bases stayed unmatched. CDR3 nucleotides: TGCGCCAGCAGCTTAGGACTAGTCCGGACCGGGGAGCTGTTTTTT. The encoded protein is CASSLGLVRTGELFF. The full variable domain, rest sourced from reference TRBV5-1 and TRBJ2-2, is KAGVTQTPRYLIKTRGQQVTLSCSPISGHRSVSWYQQTPGQGLQFLFEYFSETQRNKGNFPGRFSGRQFSNSRSEMNVSTLELGDSALYLCASSLGLVRTGELFFGEGSRLTVL.

The chain employs TRBV2 and TRBJ1-4; TRBD1 is a possible D gene (6 bases). This CDR3 has 15 residues. CDR1 SNHLY and CDR2 FYNNEI come from the germline V gene. The germline V and J ends were trimmed by 7 bases and 8 bases, with 20 bases remaining between them. In nucleotides, the CDR3 is TGTGCCAGCAATCTAGTCCCGGGACATGGAGAAAAACTGTTTTTT. It specifies CASNLVPGHGEKLFF.

By frequency in the sample, this clonotype is medium-sized. The genes are TRBV5-1 and TRBJ1-4; possibly TRBD1 for D (6 bases). The CDR3 covers 18 residues. Trimming took off 2 bases at V and 6 bases at J, with 23 bases between the two ends. Germline V lookup: CDR1 SGHRS, CDR2 YFSETQ. The CDR3 DNA reads TGCGCCAGCAGCTTTGGACAGCCCCATCCTATTATTGATGAAAAACTGTTTTTT. Its protein product is CASSFGQPHPIIDEKLFF.

CDR3 nucleotides: TGTGCCAGCAGTTTTATTGGCCAATGGGAGACCCAGTACTTC. It translates to CASSFIGQWETQYF. The chain is built from TRBV6-5 and TRBJ2-5; D unresolved. V was cut by 4 bases and J by 5 bases, with 14 bases left in between. CDR3 length: 14 amino acids. Germline-derived CDR1 and CDR2 are MNHEY and SVGAGI.

By sample fraction, this clonotype is medium-sized. The chain joins TRBV28 to TRBJ1-6; unclear D gene. The CDR3 has 9 amino acids. Germline V gene sequence: CDR1 MDHEN, CDR2 SYDVKM. Trimming took 6 bases from V and 11 from J, leaving 2 bases between them. The CDR3 loop reads CASRPPLHF. Here the CDR3 DNA reads TGTGCCAGCAGACCACCCCTCCACTTT.

This sequence joins TRBV5-1 and TRBJ2-3, with D perhaps TRBD1 or TRBD2 (5 bases each). Deletions cut 0 bases from V and 1 base from J, with 18 bases between. CDR3 length: 18 amino acids. Looked up from germline, CDR1 is SGHRS and CDR2 is YFSETQ. The CDR3: CASSLELSGTRGTDTQYF. CDR3 coding DNA: TGCGCCAGCAGCTTGGAGTTGTCCGGGACCAGGGGCACAGATACGCAGTATTTT. Complete variable domain (other parts from reference TRBV5-1 and TRBJ2-3): KAGVTQTPRYLIKTRGQQVTLSCSPISGHRSVSWYQQTPGQGLQFLFEYFSETQRNKGNFPGRFSGRQFSNSRSEMNVSTLELGDSALYLCASSLELSGTRGTDTQYFGPGTRLTVL.

This clonotype has ten or more counts. CDR3 coding DNA: TGTGCCAGCAGTGTGTCCCCCGGGACTGAAGCTTTCTTT. Amino acid sequence: CASSVSPGTEAFF. This chain joins TRBV2 and TRBJ1-1, with D uncertain. This CDR3 region has 13 residues. Germline V gene lookup returns CDR1 SNHLY and CDR2 FYNNEI. Trimming took 4 bases from V and 5 from J, leaving 11 bases between them.

The J gene is TRBJ2-7, the V gene TRBV2, with D unclear. Germline V CDR1 and CDR2: SNHLY, FYNNEI. The CDR3 runs 16 residues. The ends were cut back, 0 bases at V and 0 bases at J, with 12 bases in the middle. For the CDR3, the DNA is TGTGCCAGCAGTGAAGCGCGGCTGGCCTCCTCCTACGAGCAGTACTTC. This encodes CASSEARLASSYEQYF.

By share of the sample, this clonotype is medium-sized. The genes are TRBV5-1 and TRBJ1-1; D gene uncertain. This CDR3 is 14 amino acids long. From germline, CDR1 is SGHRS and CDR2 YFSETQ. The V end was cut by 7 bases, the J end by 0 bases, with 13 bases between. In nucleotides, the CDR3 is TGCGCCAGCCTTAGACATCACATGAACACTGAAGCTTTCTTT. This encodes CASLRHHMNTEAFF.

This clonotype is judged medium-sized. The chain links TRBV7-3 to TRBJ2-7, with 7 bases matching TRBD1. The CDR3 loop spans 18 amino acids. Germline V gene data show CDR1 as SGHTA and CDR2 as FQGTGA. J lost 3 bases, V lost 2 bases, and 16 bases had no gene match. The CDR3 sequence is CASSLGIGASDRDYEQYF. CDR3 bases: TGTGCCAGCAGCTTAGGAATAGGGGCCAGCGACAGGGACTACGAGCAGTACTTC.

The table lists this clonotype with a few counts. This rearrangement joins TRBV2 to TRBJ2-5; 8 bases align to TRBD2. The length of the CDR3 is 13 residues. The germline CDR1 and CDR2 sequences are SNHLY and FYNNEI. V shed 5 bases, J shed 7 bases, and the junction held 6 bases outside the gene matches. The CDR3 nucleotides are TGTGCCAGCAGTCTGACTAGCGTGGGGACCCAGTACTTC. Its protein is CASSLTSVGTQYF.